The clone carrying this T cell receptor beta chain has a count of ten or more. Antigen: not known. The record originates from a study of blood T cells in healthy people across ages. General study points: The study found TCR beta diversity correlated strongly with naive T cell percentage.

In germline, CDR1 is DFQATT, CDR2 SNEGSKA (reference sequence). Trimming removed 5 bases at V and 8 bases at J, with 18 bases between. This CDR3 has 13 residues. Each donor was a healthy Caucasian individual from Russia, aged roughly 6 to 90. Drawing of peripheral blood yielded approximately 10 milliliters from each donor. Then a second PCR, running about 6 to 12 cycles, was carried out with a sample-barcoded 5' primer and a J-beta primer mix. A template-switch adaptor with 12 random nucleotides tagged each cDNA molecule. TCRdb re-called the 5' RACE reads through MiXCR, storing one row per CDR3 protein. Of over 950,000 distinct CDR3 sequences listed, roughly 51% are singletons.

The sequencing input was blood. The rearrangement links TRBV20-1 to TRBJ1-2, with no clear D. This receptor was obtained from a woman in her sixties in good health. The CDR3 reads CSASDTQLWGYTF. In DNA, the CDR3 is TGCAGTGCTTCTGACACTCAGCTATGGGGCTACACCTTC.